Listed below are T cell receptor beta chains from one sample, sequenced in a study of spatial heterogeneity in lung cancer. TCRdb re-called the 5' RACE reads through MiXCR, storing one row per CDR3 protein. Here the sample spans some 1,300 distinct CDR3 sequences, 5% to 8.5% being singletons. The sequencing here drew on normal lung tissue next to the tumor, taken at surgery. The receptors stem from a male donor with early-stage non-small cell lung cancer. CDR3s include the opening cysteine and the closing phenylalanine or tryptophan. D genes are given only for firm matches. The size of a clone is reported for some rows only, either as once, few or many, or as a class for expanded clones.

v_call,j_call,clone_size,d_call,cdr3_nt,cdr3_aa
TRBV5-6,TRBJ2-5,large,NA,TGTGCCAGCAGCCCCTCCCAAGAGACCCAGTACTTC,CASSPSQETQYF
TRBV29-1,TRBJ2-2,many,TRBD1,TGCAGCGTTTGCCTGGACAGGGAGGCCGGGGAGCTGTTTTTT,CSVCLDREAGELFF
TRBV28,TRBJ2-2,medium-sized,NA,TGTGCCAGCGGGGTAGGGAACACCGGGGAGCTGTTTTTT,CASGVGNTGELFF
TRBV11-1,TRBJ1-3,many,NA,TGTGCCAGCAGCTTAGAATCCGGCCGCGACGGAAACACCATATATTTT,CASSLESGRDGNTIYF
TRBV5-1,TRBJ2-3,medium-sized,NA,TGCGCCAGCAGCTTCGCCGGTATCGGGGGAAGCACAGATACGCAGTATTTT,CASSFAGIGGSTDTQYF
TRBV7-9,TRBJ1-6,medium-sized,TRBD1,TGTGCCAGCAGCTTTTCAACAGGGGGTGGGAATTCACCCCTCCACTTT,CASSFSTGGGNSPLHF
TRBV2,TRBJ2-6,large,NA,TGTGCCAGCTTTCTATCTGGGGCCAACGTCCTGACTTTC,CASFLSGANVLTF
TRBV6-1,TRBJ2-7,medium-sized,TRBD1,TGTGCCAGCAGTCGGACAGGGAGGGAGCAGTACTTC,CASSRTGREQYF
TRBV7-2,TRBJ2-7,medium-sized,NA,TGTGCCAGCAGCTTAGACCTAAGCTCCTACGAGCAGTACTTC,CASSLDLSSYEQYF
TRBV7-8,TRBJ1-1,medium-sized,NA,TGTGCCAGCAGCTTAAGGGGGGGCGCTACGGAAGCTTTCTTT,CASSLRGGATEAFF
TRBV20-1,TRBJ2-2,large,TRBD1,TGCAGTGCTAGAGACCCGACAGGGATCGCAACCGGGGAGCTGTTTTTT,CSARDPTGIATGELFF
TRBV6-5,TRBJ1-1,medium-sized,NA,TGTGCCAGCAGTTATTCCGATGAAGCTTTCTTT,CASSYSDEAFF
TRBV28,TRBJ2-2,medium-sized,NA,TGTGCCAGCAGTTGGGGGGCCAACACCGGGGAGCTGTTTTTT,CASSWGANTGELFF
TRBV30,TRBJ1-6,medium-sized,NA,TGTGCCTGGAATTACGGAACCACACCCCTCCACTTT,CAWNYGTTPLHF
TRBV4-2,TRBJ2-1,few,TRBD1,TGTGCCAGCAGCCCCCATTCCGGGACAGAGAATGAGCAGTTCTTC,CASSPHSGTENEQFF
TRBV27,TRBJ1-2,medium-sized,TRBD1,TGTGCCAGCAGTTCCAACTCCGGGACAGGGGGATATGGCTACACCTTC,CASSSNSGTGGYGYTF
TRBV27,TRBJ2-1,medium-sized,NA,TGTGCCAGCAGTTTAGAAGGGGACAACTACAATGAGCAGTTCTTC,CASSLEGDNYNEQFF
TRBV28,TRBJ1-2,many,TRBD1,TGTGCCAGCAGCAAGGACAGGGTGGACTATGGCTACACCTTC,CASSKDRVDYGYTF
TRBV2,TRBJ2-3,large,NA,TGTGCCAGCGCTCTACGAACAGACACAGATACGCAGTATTTT,CASALRTDTDTQYF
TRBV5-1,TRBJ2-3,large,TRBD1,TGCGCCAGCAGCCTATCGACAGGGGAGGCAGATACGCAGTATTTT,CASSLSTGEADTQYF
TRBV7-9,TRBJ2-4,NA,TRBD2,TGTGCCAGCAGTCGGACTAGCGCGCTAGCCAAAAACATTCAGTACTTC,CASSRTSALAKNIQYF
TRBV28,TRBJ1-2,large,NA,TGTGCCAGCAGTTTCTACCCCGGCGGGACATCACGCTACACCTTC,CASSFYPGGTSRYTF
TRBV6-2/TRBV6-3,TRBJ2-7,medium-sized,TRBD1,TGTGCCAGCATCTATCAGGGGGCCAGCGAGCAGTACTTC,CASIYQGASEQYF
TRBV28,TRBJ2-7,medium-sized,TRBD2,TGTGCCAGCAGTTTAACCCCCTCAGCGGGAGAGGCCTTGGACGAGCAGTACTTC,CASSLTPSAGEALDEQYF
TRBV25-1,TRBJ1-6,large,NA,TGTGCCAGCAGTGAAAGACGGAATAATTCACCCCTCCACTTT,CASSERRNNSPLHF
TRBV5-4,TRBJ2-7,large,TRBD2,TGTGCCAGCAGCTTGTCGGCTAGCGGGAGGGCCAGGTACGAGCAGTACTTC,CASSLSASGRARYEQYF
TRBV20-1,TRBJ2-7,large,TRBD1,TGCAGTTCCCATACCGGGACAGGGAACGAGCAGTACTTC,CSSHTGTGNEQYF